Listed here is a single T cell receptor (beta chain). These data originate in a study of T-cell memory formation after mild COVID-19. TCR alpha and TCR beta cDNA libraries with sample barcodes and UMIs came from 5'RACE using constant-segment primers. TCRdb re-analysed the 5' RACE reads in MiXCR, keeping a single row per CDR3 protein. There are around 310,000 distinct CDR3 sequences in the sample; 14% occur only once, and approximately 22% lies in the top ten. CDR3 length equals 13 residues. The chain uses TRBV21-1 and TRBJ1-1; the D call TRBD1 from the table was never checked on the DNA. TRBV21-1 is a pseudogene. Sequenced input: PBMCs or a T cell subset sorted from them (not recorded which). This clonotype was obtained from a man younger than 35 who had mild COVID-19 (a few samples of this study predate the infection). Cell type and time point are not known. Here the CDR3 DNA reads TGTGGGGCACCGGGGAGTTGGTGGACTGAAGCTTTCTTT. This translates into CGAPGSWWTEAFF.